This is a list of T cell receptor beta chains from one sample in a study of blood T cell repertoires in COVID-19. Generated by immunoSEQ multiplex PCR, the TCRdb table keeps only in-frame clones and is missing some. In the table there are tens of thousands of clones, 82% of which are singletons. The specimen was peripheral blood. Receptor source: a man aged 35 to 55 with acute or convalescent COVID-19. CDR3s include the opening cysteine and the closing phenylalanine or tryptophan.

>TRBV5-4
CASSLASAGGGNIQYF
>TRBV5-8
CASSLGLATTDTQYF
>TRBV18
CASSPGAGADTQYF
>TRBV5-5
CASSWTVGGKQFF
>TRBV27
CASSPHRDWSNQPQHF
>TRBV5-1
CASSRTGGSNEQFF
>TRBV10-3
CAISEGTVIDQPQHF
>TRBV28
CASSFYSNQPQHF
>TRBV11-3
CASSLYGGTEAFF
>TRBV6-1
CASSEVRGSGYTF
>TRBV6-1
CASSESQGGWYYGYTF
>TRBV18
CASSPEGRGSTNEKLFF
>TRBV10-2
CASSEAGISGNTIYF
>TRBV30
CAWSLRQGAHEQYF
>TRBV21-1
CASPERGVDDEQYF
>TRBV19
CASSIRHLNTEAFF
>TRBV2
CASAGYSPLHF
>TRBV19
CASSIDMNRGVNYGYTF
>TRBV5-3
CARSLSVVNYGYTF
>TRBV7-9
CASSSDRDHQPQHF
>TRBV4-1
CASSLQDSSGGASYEQFF
>TRBV27
CASTADRGRGYEQYF
>TRBV19
CASSSRGAGAINSYNEQFF
>TRBV24-1
CATSDGTFAYEQYF
>TRBV15
CATSEGGGETQYF
>TRBV5-4
CASTSRGASSYNSPLHF
>TRBV9
CASSPLLRQGSTGELFF
>TRBV3-1/TRBV3-2
CASSQVGGRDYGYTF
>TRBV5-6
CASSLTLGADSPLHF
>TRBV11-2
CASSLEAGRTGELFF
>TRBV6-2/TRBV6-3
CASSYSSSPLHF
>TRBV4-2
CASSTDSSSYNSPLHF
>TRBV2
CASSVRGTGLYNEQFF
>TRBV7-9
CASSLQGPGNTIYF
>TRBV19
CASSILGDWNTEAFF
>TRBV19
CASSISVAGTDTQYF
>TRBV5-1
CASSLGGAGNTIYF
>TRBV9
CATRWARVNTEAFF
>TRBV7-2
CASSPRGSHQPQHF
>TRBV4-1
CASSRTSSGGQTGELFF
>TRBV3-1/TRBV3-2
CASSRTSGVSEQYF